Presented here are 8 T cell receptor beta chains from one specimen sequenced in a study of response to subunit inactivated influenza vaccine. TCRdb analysed the RT-PCR reads with MiXCR anew, one entry per CDR3 protein. Of around 570,000 distinct CDR3 sequences in the sample, 7.6% are singletons; the top ten hold 10% to 15%. The sequencing here drew on PBMCs from blood, taken roughly 24 months after vaccination. All receptors come from a man in his fifties or sixties who received an inactivated influenza vaccine.

This clonotype came up many times. The CDR3 loop reads CASSFQSYRRNTGELFF. In nucleotides, the CDR3 is TGTGCCAGCAGTTTCCAGTCATACCGGAGGAACACCGGGGAGCTGTTTTTT. The J gene is TRBJ2-2, the V gene TRBV6-5; D is undetermined. This CDR3 region has 17 residues. The germline V gene has CDR1 MNHEY and CDR2 SVGAGI. The V end was cut by 4 bases, the J end by 1 base, with 16 bases between.

There are many counts of this clonotype. V is TRBV10-3 and J is TRBJ2-1; 9 nucleotides align to TRBD1. The CDR3 is 15 residues long. V shed 6 bases, J shed 6 bases, and the junction held 9 bases outside the gene matches. Germline CDR1 ENHRY, CDR2 SYGVKD. The CDR3 DNA sequence: TGTGCCATCAGAGAGGGACAGGGAGGTTTCAATGAGCAGTTCTTC. This gives the protein CAIREGQGGFNEQFF.

This clonotype occurred a few times. The rearrangement uses TRBV12-3 or TRBV12-4 and TRBJ2-1; TRBD2 agrees at 10 bases. The trim removed 3 bases at V and 7 bases at J, leaving 9 bases unmatched. CDR3 size: 16 residues. CDR3 residues: CASSFLASGRVNEQFF. CDR3 DNA: TGTGCCAGCAGTTTCTTAGCTAGCGGGAGAGTAAATGAGCAGTTCTTC.

This clonotype occurred many times. V and J are TRBV10-3 and TRBJ2-5; the D gene is possibly TRBD1 (6 bases). Germline V CDR1 and CDR2: ENHRY, SYGVKD. This CDR3 has 11 residues. V was trimmed by 6 bases and J by 4 bases, leaving 6 bases between them. The CDR3 sequence is CAIRTGETQYF. The CDR3 DNA is TGTGCCATCAGGACAGGAGAGACCCAGTACTTC.

This clonotype was observed at least ten times. The chain couples TRBV29-1 to TRBJ1-1; tentatively, D is TRBD1 (6 bases). The CDR3 length is 13 residues. Germline V gene data show CDR1 as SQVTM and CDR2 as ANQGSEA. Trimming stripped 7 bases from V and 1 base from J, with 13 bases between. As DNA, the CDR3 is TGCAGCGCCGCCGGGACACCGAACACTGAAGCTTTCTTT. Translating it yields CSAAGTPNTEAFF.

In this sample, this clonotype turned up many times. The chain recombines TRBV28 with TRBJ2-5, with 11 bases that match TRBD2. Germline lookup yields CDR1 MDHEN and CDR2 SYDVKM. Losses at the gene ends were 5 bases for V and 5 bases for J; bases not matched to a gene: 13. The CDR3 has 17 residues. The CDR3: CASSTHFSGGAGETQYF. In DNA form, the CDR3 reads TGTGCCAGCAGTACCCACTTTAGCGGGGGGGCCGGGGAGACCCAGTACTTC.

The chain combines TRBV5-1 with TRBJ2-1, with D maybe TRBD1 (6 bases). The V gene lost 0 bases and the J gene lost 0 bases, with 10 bases spanning the gap. The germline V gene has CDR1 SGHRS and CDR2 YFSETQ. This CDR3 region has 16 residues. Written as DNA, the CDR3 is TGCGCCAGCAGCTTGGAGTGGACAGTCTCCTACAATGAGCAGTTCTTC. Its protein is CASSLEWTVSYNEQFF. The full variable domain, in which reference TRBV5-1 and TRBJ2-1 provide the parts outside the CDR3, is KAGVTQTPRYLIKTRGQQVTLSCSPISGHRSVSWYQQTPGQGLQFLFEYFSETQRNKGNFPGRFSGRQFSNSRSEMNVSTLELGDSALYLCASSLEWTVSYNEQFFGPGTRLTVL.

This clonotype was detected many times. This sequence joins TRBV10-3 and TRBJ2-5, with D perhaps matching TRBD1 (6 bases). Germline V gene data show CDR1 as ENHRY and CDR2 as SYGVKD. Between the trimmed V and J ends, which lost 8 bases and 1 base, there was a span of 11 bases. The CDR3 runs to 13 residues. The CDR3 DNA reads TGTGCCATCGGTAGACAGGCCCAAGAGACCCAGTACTTC. Its translation: CAIGRQAQETQYF.